The 29 T cell receptor beta chains listed next were all sequenced from one sample in a study of shared clonotypes between healthy human individuals. Here immunoSEQ multiplex PCR was the method, and the copy in TCRdb shows in-frame clones only, minus some. The sample has under 1,100,000 clones; more than 75% are singletons. Sequencing was carried out using memory CD4+ T cells from PBMCs. Subset in this sample: CD45RA-negative fraction. The receptors here all came from a man aged 18 to 30 in good health. Some clones in this sample may be carry-over from other donors' samples.

The table lists this clone with a few counts. The chain recombines TRBV28 with TRBJ2-7; weak D call: TRBD1 (5 bases). Looked up from germline, CDR1 is MDHEN and CDR2 is SYDVKM. The CDR3 totals 13 residues. The V end lost 10 bases, the J end lost 6 bases, and 19 bases lay between the germline ends. The CDR3 DNA sequence: TGTGCCACCAGATCAGCAAGGGGATTCGAGCAGTACTTC. Protein sequence: CATRSARGFEQYF.

This chain joins TRBV5-1 and TRBJ2-1; 11 bases map to TRBD2. The germline V gene encodes CDR1 SGHRS and CDR2 YFSETQ. J was trimmed by 3 bases and V by 5 bases; bases with no gene match: 10. The CDR3 consists of 17 residues. The CDR3 loop reads CASRSPGLAVSYNEQFF. The CDR3 nucleotides are TGCGCCAGCAGATCCCCGGGACTAGCGGTGAGCTACAATGAGCAGTTCTTC.

There are a few counts of this clone. The V call is TRBV28, the J call TRBJ1-1; the D gene is possibly TRBD1 (5 bases). The germline gives CDR1 MDHEN, CDR2 SYDVKM. There are 12 residues in the CDR3. The V and J ends lost 7 bases and 5 bases respectively, with 11 bases between them. CDR3 in DNA: TGTGCCAGCACAGCAGGGTGGACTGAAGCTTTCTTT. Translating gives CASTAGWTEAFF.

V gene TRBV13 combines with J gene TRBJ1-3, with D possibly being TRBD1 (5 bases). The CDR3 sequence is 13 residues long. CDR1 and CDR2 from the germline V gene are PRHDT and FYEKMQ (reference sequence). Trimming cost V 6 bases and J 4 bases, with 10 bases left between them. CDR3: CASRKTAGNTIYF. As DNA, the CDR3 is TGTGCCAGCAGGAAGACAGCCGGAAACACCATATATTTT. Full variable domain (outside the CDR3, taken from reference TRBV13 and TRBJ1-3): AAGVIQSPRHLIKEKRETATLKCYPIPRHDTVYWYQQGPGQDPQFLISFYEKMQSDKGSIPDRFSAQQFSDYHSELNMSSLELGDSALYFCASRKTAGNTIYFGEGSWLTVV.

Ten or more counts support this clone. Other DNA sequences in this specimen translate into the identical CDR3. The rearrangement links TRBV9 to TRBJ2-7; 10 positions match TRBD1. Per the germline V gene, CDR1 is SGDLS and CDR2 is YYNGEE. The junction had 5 bases not matched to a gene; V was cut back by 1 base and J by 7 bases. This CDR3 region has 14 residues. The CDR3 loop is CASSVRGTGEEQYF. CDR3 bases: TGTGCCAGCAGCGTAAGGGGGACAGGGGAAGAGCAGTACTTC.

In DNA, the CDR3 is TGTGCCAGCTCACCCGGACTAGCGGGAGGGTTTGCGCAGTTCTTC. It encodes CASSPGLAGGFAQFF. The J gene is TRBJ2-1, the V gene TRBV18; 15 nucleotides line up with TRBD2. V was clipped by 3 bases and J by 12 bases; unmatched bases: 6. The germline gives CDR1 KGHSH, CDR2 LQKENI. The CDR3 length is 15 residues. Full variable domain (rest looked up from reference TRBV18 and TRBJ2-1): NAGVMQNPRHLVRRRGQEARLRCSPMKGHSHVYWYRQLPEEGLKFMVYLQKENIIDESGMPKERFSAEFPKEGPSILRIQQVVRGDSAAYFCASSPGLAGGFAQFFGPGTRLTVL.

V gene TRBV7-3 combines with J gene TRBJ1-2, with D possibly matching TRBD1 (6 bases). CDR3 size: 15 residues. Germline lookup yields CDR1 SGHTA and CDR2 FQGTGA. Trimming took off 5 bases at V and 4 bases at J, with 17 bases between the two ends. The CDR3 protein is CASSPQGQRLYGYTF. The CDR3 region has the DNA TGTGCCAGCAGCCCCCAGGGGCAAAGGCTCTATGGCTACACCTTC.

The rearrangement joins TRBV10-1 to TRBJ2-1; 7 bases are a match to TRBD2. From germline, CDR1 is WNHNN and CDR2 SYGVQD (reference sequence). Losses at the gene ends were 2 bases for V and 4 bases for J; bases not matched to a gene: 8. This CDR3 is built from 16 residues. The chain's CDR3 is CASSEPGLGPYNEQFF. CDR3 coding DNA: TGCGCCAGCAGTGAGCCTGGACTAGGCCCGTACAATGAGCAGTTCTTC.

The V gene is TRBV7-2, the J gene TRBJ2-2; 7 nucleotides line up with TRBD2. V shed 1 base, J shed 1 base, and the junction held 3 bases outside the gene matches. Germline-derived CDR1 and CDR2 are SGHTA and FQGNSA. This CDR3 spans 16 amino acids. Written as DNA, the CDR3 is TGTGCCAGCAGCTTAGAAGGCGGGAGGAACACCGGGGAGCTGTTTTTT. Translating gives CASSLEGGRNTGELFF.

The gene calls are TRBV13 and TRBJ1-1; 7 bases line up with TRBD1. Germline V gives CDR1 PRHDT, CDR2 FYEKMQ (reference sequence). V lost 3 bases and J lost 0; bases outside the gene matches: 1. CDR3 size: 14 residues. The CDR3: CASSLTGMNTEAFF. In DNA, the CDR3 is TGTGCCAGCAGCTTGACAGGGATGAACACTGAAGCTTTCTTT. Full variable domain (missing parts from reference TRBV13 and TRBJ1-1): AAGVIQSPRHLIKEKRETATLKCYPIPRHDTVYWYQQGPGQDPQFLISFYEKMQSDKGSIPDRFSAQQFSDYHSELNMSSLELGDSALYFCASSLTGMNTEAFFGQGTRLTVV.

The chain joins TRBV5-1 to TRBJ1-3; D is uncertain. Germline CDR1 SGHRS, CDR2 YFSETQ. There are 18 residues in the CDR3. V lost 0 bases and J 0 bases, leaving 16 bases between the germline ends. For the CDR3, the DNA is TGCGCCAGCAGCTTGGCCCCCGTCTATCCCCGCTCTGGAAACACCATATATTTT. This translates into CASSLAPVYPRSGNTIYF.

This sequence joins TRBV6-1 and TRBJ2-1; the D gene is possibly TRBD2 (6 bases). Germline values: CDR1 MNHNS, CDR2 SASEGT. Trimming removed 5 bases from V and 5 bases from J, with 10 bases in between. The CDR3 contains 13 residues. CDR3 DNA sequence: TGTGCCAGCAGTCGTCCGGGAGACAATGAGCAGTTCTTC. Translated: CASSRPGDNEQFF.

V is TRBV7-2 and J is TRBJ2-5; possible D gene TRBD2, 5 bases. Trimming left V 2 bases short and J 5 bases short, with 12 bases between. The germline V gene encodes CDR1 SGHTA and CDR2 FQGNSA. This CDR3 contains 14 residues. CDR3 sequence reads: CASSLWGVGETQYF. In nucleotides, the CDR3 is TGTGCCAGCAGCTTATGGGGAGTTGGGGAGACCCAGTACTTC.

The gene calls are TRBV28 and TRBJ1-2; no clear D. Trimming removed 2 bases at V and 7 bases at J, with 8 bases between. This CDR3 region has 12 residues. Germline V gives CDR1 MDHEN, CDR2 SYDVKM. CDR3 in DNA: TGTGCCAGCAGTTTACCACGGAGTGGCTACACCTTC. Residues: CASSLPRSGYTF.

This clone was detected many times. The genes are TRBV7-2 and TRBJ2-7; TRBD1 agrees at 7 bases. V lost 5 bases, J lost 4 bases, and 14 bases stayed unmatched. The CDR3 sequence is 16 residues long. Germline V gene sequence: CDR1 SGHTA, CDR2 FQGNSA. The CDR3 reads CASSPGPLGTDYEQYF. The CDR3 DNA sequence: TGTGCCAGCAGCCCCGGTCCCTTGGGGACAGATTACGAGCAGTACTTC. Full variable domain (remainder filled in from reference TRBV7-2 and TRBJ2-7): GAGVSQSPSNKVTEKGKDVELRCDPISGHTALYWYRQSLGQGLEFLIYFQGNSAPDKSGLPSDRFSAERTGGSVSTLTIQRTQQEDSAVYLCASSPGPLGTDYEQYFGPGTRLTVT.

The chain joins TRBV28 to TRBJ2-7; D remains unclear. The germline CDR1 and CDR2 sequences are MDHEN and SYDVKM. Trimming left V 6 bases short and J 0 bases short, with 6 bases between. The CDR3 has 12 amino acids. CDR3 coding DNA: TGTGCCAGCAGCCCCTACTCCTACGAGCAGTACTTC. This sequence encodes CASSPYSYEQYF.

This rearrangement joins TRBV14 to TRBJ2-3, with TRBD2 identical over 7 bases. Germline V gene lookup returns CDR1 SGHDN and CDR2 FVKESK. The length of the CDR3 is 16 residues. V lost 3 bases to trimming and J lost 0 bases; unmatched junction nucleotides: 6. The CDR3 DNA sequence: TGTGCCAGCAGCCAGACAGCGGGGAAGAGCACAGATACGCAGTATTTT. Amino acids: CASSQTAGKSTDTQYF.

The chain recombines TRBV27 with TRBJ1-1; TRBD1 might be the D (6 bases). The germline CDR1 and CDR2 sequences are MNHEY and SMNVEV (reference sequence). CDR3 size: 13 residues. V was pared by 8 bases and J by 1 base, with 11 bases between. CDR3 region: CASPGGGNTEAFF. CDR3 nucleotide sequence: TGTGCCAGCCCCGGAGGGGGGAACACTGAAGCTTTCTTT.

The V gene is TRBV10-2, the J gene TRBJ1-1; perhaps TRBD1 as D (5 bases). The CDR3 loop spans 13 amino acids. Germline V gives CDR1 WSHSY, CDR2 SAAADI. Trimming took 6 bases from V and 3 from J, leaving 11 bases between them. The CDR3 is CASRGPGYTEAFF. The CDR3 region has the DNA TGCGCCAGCAGGGGCCCAGGGTACACTGAAGCTTTCTTT.

This clone was recorded a few times. The genes are TRBV13 and TRBJ1-2; D ambiguous. This CDR3 contains 12 residues. V lost 5 bases and J 7 bases, leaving 11 bases between the germline ends. The germline CDR1 and CDR2 sequences are PRHDT and FYEKMQ (reference sequence). The CDR3 sequence is CASSVMAPGYTF. CDR3 coding DNA: TGTGCCAGCAGCGTTATGGCTCCTGGCTACACCTTC.

This sequence joins TRBV9 and TRBJ1-2, with D perhaps matching TRBD1 (5 bases). The CDR3 has 12 amino acids. V lost 3 bases to trimming and J lost 7 bases, with 10 bases between them. CDR1 SGDLS and CDR2 YYNGEE come from the germline V gene. CDR3 DNA: TGTGCCAGCAGCGGTGAGGGGAGTGGCTACACCTTC. Protein product: CASSGEGSGYTF.

Points on this clone: This CDR3 is also generated by other DNA sequences in the sample. The J gene is TRBJ1-4, the V gene TRBV28, with unresolved D. Germline lookup yields CDR1 MDHEN and CDR2 SYDVKM. The V end lost 6 bases, the J end lost 8 bases, and 16 bases lay between the germline ends. This CDR3 region has 14 residues. The CDR3 coding sequence is TGTGCCAGCAGCTCGGACGGAGGAGGAGAAAAACTGTTTTTT. This translates into CASSSDGGGEKLFF.

V gene TRBV27 combines with J gene TRBJ2-2, with D perhaps being TRBD1 or TRBD2 (6 bases each). V shed 6 bases and J shed 6 bases, with 14 bases lying between them. Germline CDR1 is MNHEY and CDR2 is SMNVEV (reference sequence). The CDR3 is 14 residues long. The DNA for the CDR3 is TGTGCCAGCAGCCTGACGGGGGCCCCCGGGGAGCTGTTTTTT. It encodes CASSLTGAPGELFF.

This clone was detected once. The chain links TRBV6-1 to TRBJ1-5; D remains unclear. Germline CDR1 reads MNHNS; CDR2 reads SASEGT. CDR3 length: 13 amino acids. V shed 5 bases and J shed 4 bases, with 9 bases lying between them. The CDR3 DNA reads as TGTGCCAGCAGTCTACGTCTAAATCAGCCCCAGCATTTT. As protein: CASSLRLNQPQHF.

The V call is TRBV5-1, the J call TRBJ1-2, with 9 bases that match TRBD1. Unmatched junction bases numbered 6, after V lost 4 bases and J lost 8 bases. This CDR3 comprises 13 residues. Germline loops: CDR1 SGHRS, CDR2 YFSETQ. The CDR3 region is CASSNAGTGGYTF. CDR3 nucleotide sequence: TGCGCCAGCAGCAATGCCGGGACAGGGGGCTACACCTTC.

This clone was detected once. This CDR3 is also generated by other DNA sequences in the sample. The V gene is TRBV18, the J gene TRBJ2-5, with 10 bases identical to TRBD1. This CDR3 has 15 amino acids. Germline V lookup: CDR1 KGHSH, CDR2 LQKENI. J gave up 4 bases and V 0 bases, and 2 bases lay outside the gene matches. CDR3 loop: CASSPPGQGGETQYF. CDR3 DNA: TGTGCCAGCTCACCACCAGGACAGGGGGGAGAGACCCAGTACTTC.

The chain couples TRBV6-1 to TRBJ1-2; D might be TRBD1 (6 bases). This CDR3 has 17 residues. CDR1 is MNHNS, CDR2 SASEGT, per germline. V lost 4 bases and J 0 bases, leaving 18 bases between the germline ends. Here the CDR3 DNA reads TGTGCCAGCAGTGGACGGACAGTCCTATTAGCTAACTATGGCTACACCTTC. Encoded protein: CASSGRTVLLANYGYTF.

The chain joins TRBV6-6 to TRBJ1-5; perhaps TRBD1 as D (5 bases). This CDR3 is built from 16 residues. V was clipped by 6 bases and J by 5 bases, with 20 bases between them. Germline-derived CDR1 and CDR2 are MNHNY and SVGAGI (reference sequence). CDR3 sequence reads: CASRAGRDAGDQPQHF. The DNA for the CDR3 is TGTGCCAGCAGGGCAGGCCGGGACGCCGGCGATCAGCCCCAGCATTTT.

This chain joins TRBV7-2 and TRBJ2-7; 7 bases match TRBD2. Germline values: CDR1 SGHTA, CDR2 FQGNSA. The V gene end was trimmed by 1 base and the J gene end by 0 bases; junction bases not matched to a gene: 3. The CDR3 extends over 15 amino acids. CDR3 loop: CASSLGGGLSYEQYF. The CDR3 nucleotides read TGTGCCAGCAGCTTAGGGGGAGGGCTCTCCTACGAGCAGTACTTC.